This T cell receptor (beta chain) appears in the sequencing data of a study of T cell repertoires in cytomegalovirus infection. In the study overall: Public TCR beta signatures marked donors with CMV infection and the matching HLA. Findings and limits, study-wide: Cumulated frequencies of public TCR beta families served to identify carriers of CMV plus the relevant HLA. There were HLA-C-restricted CMV-specific TCR beta clonotypes dominating the ex vivo response.

The CDR3 has 16 amino acids. Germline values: CDR1 SGHTA, CDR2 FQGNSA. Trimming took 5 bases from V and 4 from J, leaving 18 bases between them. This clonotype was seen repeatedly, ten times or more. Its antigen is unknown. TCRdb called the reads again in MiXCR, with one record for every CDR3 protein. The table shows nearly 700,000 distinct CDR3 sequences, with around 31% occurring only once. The receptor was isolated from a human donor in good health (CMV status not recorded). Some clones in this sample may be carry-over from other donors' samples. Sequences were derived from cultured PBMCs, sampled from culture after CMV antigen stimulation. V is TRBV7-2 and J is TRBJ2-1; D gene unclear. The CDR3 reads CASSLVRLQVYNEQFF. The DNA of the CDR3 is TGTGCCAGCAGCCTAGTACGTCTGCAGGTATACAATGAGCAGTTCTTC.